The 14 T cell receptor beta chains below were found in one sample sequenced in a study of blood T cells in healthy people across ages. A second PCR of 7 to 11 cycles used a sample-barcoded 5' primer and a J-beta primer mix. A single record per CDR3 protein comes from TCRdb applying MiXCR to the 5' RACE reads. The sample includes over a million distinct CDR3 sequences, roughly two fifths of them seen just once. Sequenced input: blood. The receptor set was obtained from a woman aged 18-29 years in good health.

The CDR3 DNA reads as TGTGCCCGTAGCGGGAGGTACAATGAGCAGTACTTC. As protein: CARSGRYNEQYF. The chain recombines TRBV12-3 or TRBV12-4 with TRBJ2-1; 10 bases are a match to TRBD2. With the DNA end fitting TRBJ2-7 better, the J assignment may be wrong. The CDR3 spans 12 residues.

Only a few counts were recorded for this clonotype. The chain is built from TRBV27 and TRBJ2-7; tentative D call: TRBD2 (5 bases). Trimming took off 6 bases at V and 6 bases at J, with 18 bases between the two ends. Germline V gene data show CDR1 as MNHEY and CDR2 as SMNVEV (reference sequence). CDR3 length: 14 amino acids. The CDR3 DNA reads as TGTGCCAGCAGCCGAAGACTATCTGGTCTCGAGCAGTACTTC. This gives the protein CASSRRLSGLEQYF.

Many counts were recorded for this clonotype. V is TRBV5-1 and J is TRBJ2-3, with 10 bases that match TRBD2. The CDR3 contains 16 residues. In germline, CDR1 is SGHRS, CDR2 YFSETQ. The V segment lost 3 bases and the J segment 1 base; nucleotides outside the gene matches: 5. In DNA, the CDR3 is TGCGCCAGCAGCTCTTCCGGGACTAGCGGCACAGATACGCAGTATTTT. This codes for CASSSSGTSGTDTQYF. Full variable domain (remainder filled in from reference TRBV5-1 and TRBJ2-3): KAGVTQTPRYLIKTRGQQVTLSCSPISGHRSVSWYQQTPGQGLQFLFEYFSETQRNKGNFPGRFSGRQFSNSRSEMNVSTLELGDSALYLCASSSSGTSGTDTQYFGPGTRLTVL.

The rearrangement uses TRBV7-9 and TRBJ2-3; D might be TRBD1 (5 bases). The V gene lost 3 bases and the J gene lost 0 bases, with 13 bases spanning the gap. Germline values: CDR1 SEHNR, CDR2 FQNEAQ (reference sequence). CDR3 length: 16 amino acids. The CDR3 region is CASSFHQGSSTDTQYF. For the CDR3, the DNA is TGTGCCAGCAGCTTCCATCAGGGATCTAGCACAGATACGCAGTATTTT.

CDR3 region: CASSLGQGRYETQYF. CDR3 in DNA: TGCGCCAGCAGCTTAGGACAGGGGCGATATGAGACCCAGTACTTC. The chain recombines TRBV5-1 with TRBJ2-5; 9 bases align to TRBD1. V gave up 2 bases and J gave up 5 bases; unmatched junction bases: 7. This CDR3 contains 15 residues. The germline V gene has CDR1 SGHRS and CDR2 YFSETQ. Complete variable domain (other parts from reference TRBV5-1 and TRBJ2-5): KAGVTQTPRYLIKTRGQQVTLSCSPISGHRSVSWYQQTPGQGLQFLFEYFSETQRNKGNFPGRFSGRQFSNSRSEMNVSTLELGDSALYLCASSLGQGRYETQYFGPGTRLLVL.

This clonotype was found a few times. The V gene is TRBV5-5, the J gene TRBJ2-1, with 9 bases matching TRBD1. The germline gives CDR1 SGHKS, CDR2 YYEKEE (reference sequence). The CDR3 spans 16 residues. The V gene end was trimmed by 4 bases and the J gene end by 7 bases; junction bases not matched to a gene: 12. The CDR3 sequence: CASSLSRTGAGNEQFF. CDR3 DNA sequence: TGTGCCAGCAGCCTCTCTAGGACAGGGGCCGGTAATGAGCAGTTCTTC.

The chain carries TRBV20-1 and TRBJ2-1; D possibly uses TRBD1 or TRBD2 (6 bases each). Trimming removed 1 base at V and 4 bases at J, with 11 bases between. Germline V lookup: CDR1 DFQATT, CDR2 SNEGSKA (reference sequence). The CDR3 spans 14 residues. The CDR3 DNA sequence: TGCAGTGCTAGAGGCCCGGGGGCTTACAATGAGCAGTTCTTC. It specifies CSARGPGAYNEQFF.

The J gene is TRBJ1-1, the V gene TRBV18; D perhaps matches TRBD1 (5 bases). The CDR3 loop spans 12 amino acids. The germline CDR1 and CDR2 sequences are KGHSH and LQKENI. V lost 8 bases to trimming and J lost 4 bases, with 11 bases between them. CDR3 nucleotide sequence: TGTGCCAGCGCGACTGGGGCCACTGAAGCTTTCTTT. Its protein is CASATGATEAFF.

In this sample, this clonotype turned up a few times. The rearrangement links TRBV4-3 to TRBJ2-3; 8 bases line up with TRBD2. The V and J ends lost 3 bases and 5 bases, in that order; junction bases with no gene match: 10. This CDR3 is 16 amino acids long. The germline V gene has CDR1 LGHNA and CDR2 YSLEER. This CDR3 is CASSHGDREGRDTQYF. In DNA form, the CDR3 reads TGCGCCAGCAGCCATGGCGACCGGGAGGGCAGAGATACGCAGTATTTT.

This clonotype was counted only a few times. The chain joins TRBV29-1 to TRBJ1-2, with D maybe TRBD1 (5 bases). Germline CDR1 reads SQVTM; CDR2 reads ANQGSEA. V was clipped by 7 bases and J by 3 bases, with 9 bases between them. The CDR3 covers 11 residues. CDR3 coding DNA: TGCAGCGAGGGACCGCACTATGGCTACACCTTC. It codes for CSEGPHYGYTF.

The chain has TRBV4-3 and TRBJ2-2; D gene uncertain. The CDR3 sequence is 14 residues long. The V end was cut by 5 bases, the J end by 7 bases, with 14 bases between. Germline CDR1 LGHNA, CDR2 YSLEER. CDR3 DNA sequence: TGCGCCAGCAGCGCGTACCGCGGCTTCGGGGAGCTGTTTTTT. Encoded protein: CASSAYRGFGELFF.

This clonotype was seen only a few times. V gene TRBV20-1 combines with J gene TRBJ2-4, with 7 bases lining up with TRBD2. The germline V gene has CDR1 DFQATT and CDR2 SNEGSKA (reference sequence). This CDR3 has 16 amino acids. V lost 3 bases, J lost 8 bases, and 16 bases stayed unmatched. As DNA, the CDR3 is TGCAGTGCTAGTGTCCCTAGGGCGGGAGCTCGGGACATTCAGTACTTC. Translation: CSASVPRAGARDIQYF.

The chain joins TRBV6-6 to TRBJ2-5; weak D call: TRBD1 (5 bases). The DNA end favors TRBJ2-4, so the J call may be wrong. Germline V gene sequence: CDR1 MNHNY, CDR2 SVGAGI (reference sequence). The CDR3 totals 14 residues. CDR3 region: CASSYGADGNIQYF. The CDR3 DNA follows: TGTGCCAGCAGTTACGGGGCAGATGGAAACATTCAGTACTTC.

The rearrangement joins TRBV7-2 to TRBJ2-5, with 10 bases lining up with TRBD2. The last part of the DNA fits TRBJ2-7 better; the J call may be wrong. CDR1 is SGHTA, CDR2 FQGNSA, per germline. The CDR3 length is 15 residues. CDR3 sequence reads: CASSPAGGLGYEQYF. In DNA form, the CDR3 reads TGTGCCAGCAGCCCAGCGGGGGGGCTTGGATACGAGCAGTACTTC.